This TCR beta chain was retrieved from a study of T cell repertoires in cytomegalovirus infection. Overall study: As its CMV epitopes, the study selected recently identified HLA-C-restricted and well-studied HLA-B-restricted targets. TCR beta signatures that were public indicated CMV infection and matching HLA type. Findings and caveats of the study: Ex vivo, HLA-C-restricted CMV-specific TCR beta clonotypes prevailed over the rest of the response. Carriers of CMV and the relevant HLA type were discriminated by public TCR beta frequency.

V gave up 6 bases and J gave up 6 bases, with 9 bases separating them. The CDR3 has 12 amino acids. MiXCR was run by TCRdb on the reads, yielding one entry per CDR3 protein. The sample lists some 900,000 distinct CDR3 sequences, approximately 29% occurring once. This clonotype was recorded once. Its specificity is not known. Material: cultured CD8+ T cells from PBMCs, obtained from culture after CMV antigen stimulation. The sequence came from a human donor in good health (CMV status not recorded). Some clones in this sample may be carry-over from other donors' samples. V is TRBV12-3 or TRBV12-4 and J is TRBJ1-5; D is unresolved. The CDR3: CASRNGVQPQHF. As DNA, the CDR3 is TGTGCCAGCAGGAATGGGGTTCAGCCCCAGCATTTT.